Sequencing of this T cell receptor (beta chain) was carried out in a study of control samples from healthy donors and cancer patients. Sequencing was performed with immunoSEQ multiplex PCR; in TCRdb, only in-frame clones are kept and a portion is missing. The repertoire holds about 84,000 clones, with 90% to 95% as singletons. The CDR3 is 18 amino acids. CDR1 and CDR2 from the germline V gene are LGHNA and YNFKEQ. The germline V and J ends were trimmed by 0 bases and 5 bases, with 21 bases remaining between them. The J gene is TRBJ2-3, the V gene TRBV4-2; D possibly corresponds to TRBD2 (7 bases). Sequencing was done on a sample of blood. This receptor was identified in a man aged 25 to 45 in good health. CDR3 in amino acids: CASSQDPRRGTGGDTQYF. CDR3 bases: TGTGCCAGCAGCCAAGATCCCCGGAGGGGGACGGGAGGAGATACGCAGTATTTT.